This TCR beta chain was recorded in a study of OX40 agonist ivuxolimab in advanced cancers. Study as a whole: Those enrolled were 80% to 85% male, with a mean age of roughly 60 years and ages from about 20 to 85. Overall study findings and caveats: CD4+ and CD8+ blood T cells expanded clonally by week 6 at 0.1 to 3.0 mg/kg.

Of note for this clone: Its antigen remains unknown.

Systemic immunosuppression or autoimmune disease history was grounds to exclude patients. This CDR3 contains 17 residues. Data came from immunoSEQ multiplex PCR; TCRdb stores just in-frame clones and leaves some out. The sample yields tens of thousands of clones, around four fifths seen once. The sequences come from CD4+ or CD8+ T cells sorted from blood, collected in a trial of the OX40 agonist ivuxolimab. The sequence came from an adult with an advanced solid tumor such as melanoma, head and neck, liver or kidney cancer. This chain links TRBV12-2 with TRBJ2-2; whether TRBD1, the table's D call, matches the DNA was not checked. TRBV12-2 is classified as a pseudogene. CDR3 nucleotide sequence: TGTGCAAGTCGCTTACAAAGGGCTCGCAGGGGCACCGGGGAGCTGTTTTTT. Encoded protein: CASRLQRARRGTGELFF.